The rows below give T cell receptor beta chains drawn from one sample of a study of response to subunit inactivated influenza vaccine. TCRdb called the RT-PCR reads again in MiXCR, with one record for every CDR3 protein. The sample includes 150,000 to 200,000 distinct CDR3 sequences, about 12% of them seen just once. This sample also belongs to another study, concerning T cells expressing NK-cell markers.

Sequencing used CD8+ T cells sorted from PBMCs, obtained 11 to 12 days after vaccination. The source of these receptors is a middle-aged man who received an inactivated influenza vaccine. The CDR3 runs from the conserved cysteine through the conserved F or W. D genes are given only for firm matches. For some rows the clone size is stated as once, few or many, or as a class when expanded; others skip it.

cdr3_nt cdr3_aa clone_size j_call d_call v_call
TGCGCCAGCAGCTGGGGGGCGTTAGGGGCCGTTTACAATGAGCAGTTCTTC CASSWGALGAVYNEQFF few TRBJ2-1 - TRBV5-1
TGTGCCAGCAGTTACGGCGGCATGGGTGAGCAGTACTTC CASSYGGMGEQYF few TRBJ2-7 - TRBV27
TGTGCCAGCACCGGGGCGGGCAATGAGCAGTTCTTC CASTGAGNEQFF many TRBJ2-1 - TRBV12-3/TRBV12-4
TGCGCCAGCAGCTTGATTAGCTTCGGACCACCTCGGGAGACCCAGTACTTC CASSLISFGPPRETQYF few TRBJ2-5 - TRBV5-1
TGTGCCAGCAGATTCCGGGACAGGGGCTACAATGAGCAGTTCTTC CASRFRDRGYNEQFF many TRBJ2-1 TRBD1 TRBV6-2/TRBV6-3
TGTGCCAGCAGCCAGGGACTAGCGGGAGGGTACTCCTACAATGAGCAGTTCTTC CASSQGLAGGYSYNEQFF - TRBJ2-1 TRBD2 TRBV11-2
TGTGCCAGCAGCGAACTAGCGGGAGCCCCCGGAGAGACCCAGTACTTC CASSELAGAPGETQYF few TRBJ2-5 TRBD2 TRBV9
TGTGCCACCAGCCAGCGGGAGGGTTCCTACAATGAGCAGTTCTTC CATSQREGSYNEQFF many TRBJ2-1 TRBD2 TRBV15
TGTGCCACCAGCAGGCGTGCCGGGACTGGGGACAATGAGCAGTTCTTC CATSRRAGTGDNEQFF few TRBJ2-1 - TRBV15
TGTGCCAGCAGTGCTACAGGGGGCGCGTTTGGCGGGGAGCTGTTTTTT CASSATGGAFGGELFF many TRBJ2-2 TRBD1 TRBV28